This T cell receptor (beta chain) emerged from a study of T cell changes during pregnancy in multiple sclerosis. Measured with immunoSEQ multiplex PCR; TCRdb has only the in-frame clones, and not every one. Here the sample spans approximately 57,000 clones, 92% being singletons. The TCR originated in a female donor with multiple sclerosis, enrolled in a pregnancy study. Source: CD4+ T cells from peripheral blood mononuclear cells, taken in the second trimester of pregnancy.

The CDR3 here is CASSLGFRGATDTQYF. The CDR3 DNA reads as TGTGCCAGCAGCTTAGGCTTCAGGGGGGCGACAGATACGCAGTATTTT. This sequence joins TRBV5-6 and TRBJ2-3; D is possibly TRBD1 (7 bases). The CDR3 has 16 amino acids. Trimming took off 2 bases at V and 3 bases at J, with 16 bases between the two ends. Germline V CDR1 and CDR2: SGHDT, YYEEEE.